This T cell receptor (beta chain) was obtained from a study of molecular identifiers for immune sequencing clone quantification. This clonotype was seen many times. V lost 5 bases, J lost 0 bases, and 16 bases lay in between. The CDR3 is 17 amino acids. Germline CDR1 reads SEHNR; CDR2 reads FQNEAQ (reference sequence). Sorted cell numbers of roughly 20,000 to 1,000,000, with 10%, 30% or 50% RNA, served as input for naive CD8 libraries. Preparation methods for the bulk TCR libraries were those previously described, with listed TCR primers. TCRdb ran MiXCR on the PCR reads and lists one entry per CDR3 protein. The sample comprises 460,000 or so distinct CDR3 sequences, around 21% of which are singletons, and around 0.84% rests with the top ten.

Sequenced input: naive CD8+ T cells from blood, with Jurkat cell RNA spiked in. The sample's subset: FACS-sorted CD8+CD4-CCR7+CD45RA+ naive T cells. The chain uses TRBV7-9 and TRBJ2-2; D may be TRBD2 (6 bases). The TCR originated in a human donor in good health. Some libraries in this study had Jurkat cell RNA spiked in. In nucleotides, the CDR3 is TGTGCCAGCAGCAATCCGGGACTGTCCCCGAACACCGGGGAGCTGTTTTTT. This encodes CASSNPGLSPNTGELFF.